These 11 T cell receptor beta chains originate from one sample sequenced in a study of blood T cell repertoires in COVID-19. Produced via immunoSEQ multiplex PCR; TCRdb's table is partial and in-frame only. This table holds under 150,000 clones, around 86% found once. Sequencing input: PBMCs or T cells enriched from blood (not recorded which). These receptors were obtained from a man aged 25-45 years who had recovered from COVID-19.

This clone was counted a few times. The J gene is TRBJ1-5, the V gene TRBV7-9; 7 bases line up with TRBD1. The CDR3 has 17 residues. Per germline, CDR1 SEHNR and CDR2 FQNEAQ (reference sequence). With 3 bases clipped from V and 5 bases from J, the junction kept 13 bases outside the gene matches. The CDR3 region has the DNA TGTGCCAGCAGCTTGTCCTCCGGGACAGCGAATTATCAGCCCCAGCATTTT. Translated: CASSLSSGTANYQPQHF.

This clone is a singleton in its sample. This chain connects TRBV10-3 to TRBJ2-2; 11 bases fit TRBD1. The CDR3 has 18 amino acids. Germline V CDR1 and CDR2: ENHRY, SYGVKD. Losses at the gene ends were 0 bases for V and 1 base for J; bases not matched to a gene: 4. CDR3 loop: CAISESAGQGENTGELFF. In DNA form, the CDR3 reads TGTGCCATCAGTGAGTCAGCGGGACAGGGGGAGAACACCGGGGAGCTGTTTTTT.

This chain uses TRBV3-1 (or the pseudogene TRBV3-2) with TRBJ1-4; D gene ambiguous. The CDR3 length is 16 residues. The germline V gene encodes CDR1 LGHDT and CDR2 YNNKEL (reference sequence). V shed 0 bases and J shed 2 bases, with 10 bases lying between them. CDR3 nucleotides: TGTGCCAGCAGCCAAGATCTCGGGTCCACTAATGAAAAACTGTTTTTT. Its protein product is CASSQDLGSTNEKLFF.

The chain employs TRBV19 and TRBJ1-1; the match to TRBD1 covers 11 bases. The CDR3 is made up of 16 amino acids. V shed 5 bases and J 3 bases; nucleotides not matched to a gene: 8. The germline CDR1 and CDR2 sequences are LNHDA and SQIVND (reference sequence). The CDR3 protein is CASSQGTGGLDTEAFF. Written as DNA, the CDR3 is TGTGCCAGTAGTCAGGGGACAGGGGGTTTGGACACTGAAGCTTTCTTT.

The genes are TRBV29-1 and TRBJ1-2; D is ambiguous. With 5 bases removed from V and 3 bases from J, the gap between germline ends came to 13 bases. CDR3 length: 13 residues. Per the germline V gene, CDR1 is SQVTM and CDR2 is ANQGSEA. CDR3 amino acids: CSVSDGRDYGYTF. CDR3 nucleotides: TGCAGCGTTTCGGACGGGAGGGACTATGGCTACACCTTC.

This clone showed up just once. CDR3 nucleotide sequence: TGCGCCAGCAGCTTGGTGCAGGGGGTGGGTGAAAAACTGTTTTTT. This encodes CASSLVQGVGEKLFF. The genes are TRBV5-1 and TRBJ1-4, with 7 bases lining up with TRBD1. Per the germline V gene, CDR1 is SGHRS and CDR2 is YFSETQ. CDR3 length: 15 residues. The trim removed 0 bases at V and 7 bases at J, leaving 6 bases unmatched.

This rearrangement joins TRBV4-2 to TRBJ1-6; D gene uncertain. This CDR3 has 16 amino acids. Germline assignment: CDR1 LGHNA and CDR2 YNFKEQ. Trimming removed 1 base at V and 5 bases at J, with 12 bases between. CDR3 in amino acids: CASSQVASSDNSPLHF. The CDR3, as DNA: TGTGCCAGCAGCCAAGTTGCGTCGTCGGATAATTCACCCCTCCACTTT.

This sequence joins TRBV27 and TRBJ1-5; possible D gene TRBD1, 6 bases. V was pared by 5 bases and J by 4 bases, with 15 bases between. Germline V gene data show CDR1 as MNHEY and CDR2 as SMNVEV (reference sequence). This CDR3 has 15 amino acids. CDR3 region: CASSTGLLQNQPQHF. The CDR3 DNA is TGTGCCAGCAGTACAGGGCTCTTACAAAATCAGCCCCAGCATTTT.

This chain links TRBV2 with TRBJ1-5; tentative D call: TRBD1 (5 bases). Germline CDR1 reads SNHLY; CDR2 reads FYNNEI. This CDR3 is 15 amino acids long. V was trimmed by 3 bases and J by 6 bases, leaving 15 bases between them. The CDR3 spells CASSEARGLGQPQHF. Here the CDR3 DNA reads TGTGCCAGCAGTGAGGCGCGGGGGTTAGGTCAGCCCCAGCATTTT. The full variable domain, with the rest looked up from reference TRBV2 and TRBJ1-5, is EPEVTQTPSHQVTQMGQEVILRCVPISNHLYFYWYRQILGQKVEFLVSFYNNEISEKSEIFDDQFSVERPDGSNFTLKIRSTKLEDSAMYFCASSEARGLGQPQHFGDGTRLSIL.

This sequence joins TRBV27 and TRBJ2-1; 9 bases agree with TRBD2. The CDR3 is 13 amino acids. V was pared by 6 bases and J by 6 bases, with 3 bases of the junction left unmatched. The germline V gene has CDR1 MNHEY and CDR2 SMNVEV (reference sequence). CDR3 amino acids: CASRQRGVNEQFF. CDR3 nucleotides: TGTGCCAGCAGGCAGCGGGGGGTCAATGAGCAGTTCTTC.

This rearrangement joins TRBV11-2 to TRBJ2-5; 7 bases agree with TRBD1. Trimming at V came to 0 bases and at J to 5 bases, leaving 12 bases not matched to a gene. Germline V CDR1 and CDR2: SGHAT, FQNNGV. This CDR3 comprises 17 residues. The CDR3 bases are TGTGCCAGCAGCTTAGATTGGGGGATGACAGGGATGGAGACCCAGTACTTC. Protein sequence: CASSLDWGMTGMETQYF. The full variable domain, in which reference TRBV11-2 and TRBJ2-5 provide the parts outside the CDR3, is EAGVAQSPRYKIIEKRQSVAFWCNPISGHATLYWYQQILGQGPKLLIQFQNNGVVDDSQLPKDRFSAERLKGVDSTLKIQPAKLEDSAVYLCASSLDWGMTGMETQYFGPGTRLLVL.